This passage covers 23 T cell receptor beta chains from one sample sequenced in a study of blood T cell repertoires in COVID-19. Sequenced by immunoSEQ multiplex PCR; TCRdb stores in-frame clones only, minus some. Among 30,000 to 45,000 clones listed, over 75% were seen once. The sequenced material came from peripheral blood. These receptors originate from a man aged 55-75 years with acute or convalescent COVID-19.

This clone showed up just once. This sequence joins TRBV9 and TRBJ1-2; D remains ambiguous. Between the trimmed V and J ends, which lost 0 bases and 4 bases, there was a span of 13 bases. CDR1 SGDLS and CDR2 YYNGEE come from the germline V gene. This CDR3 is 15 amino acids long. The CDR3 coding sequence is TGTGCCAGCAGCGTAGCGGCAGAAGCGCCCTATGGCTACACCTTC. Translation gives CASSVAAEAPYGYTF.

The gene calls are TRBV6-5 and TRBJ1-2; D is possibly TRBD1 (6 bases). Trimming stripped 0 bases from V and 0 bases from J, with 8 bases between. CDR3 length: 15 residues. Germline V lookup: CDR1 MNHEY, CDR2 SVGAGI. CDR3 coding DNA: TGTGCCAGCAGTTACTCGAAGGGGGCTAACTATGGCTACACCTTC. This translates into CASSYSKGANYGYTF.

V is TRBV2 and J is TRBJ2-7, with TRBD2 matching 10 bases. Unmatched junction bases numbered 13, after V lost 10 bases and J lost 4 bases. The CDR3 is 15 residues long. The V gene's germline CDR1 is SNHLY and CDR2 FYNNEI. CDR3: CATKKPLAGLYEQYF. The CDR3 DNA reads as TGTGCCACCAAGAAACCACTAGCGGGACTGTACGAGCAGTACTTC.

The rearrangement joins TRBV30 to TRBJ1-1, with a possible D match to TRBD1 (5 bases). Trimming cost V 1 base and J 1 base, with 10 bases left between them. The germline gives CDR1 GTSNPN, CDR2 SVGIG (reference sequence). The CDR3 length is 14 residues. CDR3 in DNA: TGTGCCTGGAGTGGCAGGGCGGAGAACACTGAAGCTTTCTTT. This gives the protein CAWSGRAENTEAFF.

V usage is TRBV24-1 and J usage is TRBJ1-1, with 11 bases that match TRBD1. Germline loops: CDR1 KGHDR, CDR2 SFDVKD. V lost 7 bases to trimming and J lost 5 bases; unmatched junction nucleotides: 5. The CDR3 is made up of 14 amino acids. The CDR3: CATRGTGGKTEAFF. CDR3 nucleotide sequence: TGTGCCACCAGGGGGACAGGGGGGAAAACTGAAGCTTTCTTT.

The chain combines TRBV6-2 or TRBV6-3 with TRBJ1-5, with D possibly being TRBD1 (5 bases). The CDR3 is made up of 15 amino acids. The V end was cut by 2 bases, the J end by 2 bases, with 10 bases between. Germline assignment: CDR1 MNHEY and CDR2 SVGEGT. The CDR3 DNA reads TGTGCCAGCAGTTACGGGGGGAATCGCAATCAGCCCCAGCATTTT. As protein: CASSYGGNRNQPQHF.

This rearrangement joins TRBV12-3 or TRBV12-4 to TRBJ2-7, with 7 bases identical to TRBD2. J was trimmed by 3 bases and V by 8 bases; bases with no gene match: 7. This CDR3 contains 13 residues. The CDR3 protein is CASRLAGDYEQYF. The CDR3 DNA follows: TGTGCCAGCCGACTCGCGGGAGACTACGAGCAGTACTTC.

The V gene is TRBV3-1 (or the pseudogene TRBV3-2), the J gene TRBJ2-7; 9 nucleotides line up with TRBD1. CDR3 size: 13 residues. The germline V gene has CDR1 LGHDT and CDR2 YNNKEL (reference sequence). V trimming: 3 bases; J trimming: 12 bases; junction bases outside the gene matches: 9. The CDR3 DNA follows: TGTGCCAGCAGCCAGCGGTTGTCGGACAGGGGGTACTTC. It yields the protein CASSQRLSDRGYF.

The V and J genes are TRBV9 and TRBJ2-7, with TRBD2 as a possible D gene (6 bases). The germline V gene encodes CDR1 SGDLS and CDR2 YYNGEE. Between the trimmed V and J ends, which lost 0 bases and 2 bases, there was a span of 9 bases. This CDR3 comprises 14 residues. In DNA form, the CDR3 reads TGTGCCAGCAGCGTAGCCAGGGAGGCCTACGAGCAGTACTTC. It codes for CASSVAREAYEQYF.

This clone was seen a few times. This rearrangement joins TRBV7-2 to TRBJ2-1; TRBD1 aligns across 8 bases. The germline V gene has CDR1 SGHTA and CDR2 FQGNSA. The CDR3 sequence is 15 residues long. J was trimmed by 0 bases and V by 5 bases; bases with no gene match: 3. CDR3 bases: TGTGCCAGCAGCCAGGGGGCAAGCTCCTACAATGAGCAGTTCTTC. It yields the protein CASSQGASSYNEQFF.

This clone has only a few counts. The rearrangement links TRBV12-1 to TRBJ2-7; TRBD2 is the table's D call, not checked against the DNA. TRBV12-1 is listed as a pseudogene. The CDR3 totals 18 residues. This chain's CDR3 is CASTASIFRGLTDYEQYF. The CDR3 region has the DNA TGTGCCAGCACTGCGTCCATTTTCCGGGGACTGACGGACTACGAGCAGTACTTC.

The J gene is TRBJ2-2, the V gene TRBV11-3, with D tentatively TRBD1 (6 bases). The germline V gene encodes CDR1 SGHNT and CDR2 YENEEA. The CDR3 sequence is 15 residues long. The V end lost 5 bases, the J end lost 4 bases, and 14 bases lay between the germline ends. CDR3 nucleotide sequence: TGTGCCAGCAGCCCTTACAGGGTAATCACCGGGGAGCTGTTTTTT. It is translated as CASSPYRVITGELFF.

This chain connects TRBV19 to TRBJ1-2, with D maybe TRBD1 (6 bases). V was pared by 2 bases and J by 4 bases, with 11 bases between. CDR1 LNHDA and CDR2 SQIVND come from the germline V gene (reference sequence). The CDR3 spans 14 residues. The CDR3 bases are TGTGCCAGTAGTATAAACAGGGAATCCTATGGCTACACCTTC. Encoded protein: CASSINRESYGYTF.

This clone appeared once. This sequence joins TRBV15 and TRBJ2-3, with 11 nucleotides matching TRBD2. Germline lookup yields CDR1 LNHNV and CDR2 YYDKDF (reference sequence). This CDR3 region has 16 residues. Losses at the gene ends were 4 bases for V and 11 bases for J; bases not matched to a gene: 14. The chain's CDR3 is CATSTHLAGGRRRQYF. The CDR3 DNA follows: TGTGCCACCAGCACCCATCTAGCGGGAGGCCGACGGAGGCAGTATTTT.

The V gene is TRBV5-6, the J gene TRBJ2-1; D perhaps matches TRBD1 (5 bases). Trimming cost V 6 bases and J 8 bases, with 18 bases left between them. This CDR3 contains 14 residues. The germline V gene has CDR1 SGHDT and CDR2 YYEEEE. The CDR3 DNA is TGTGCCAGCAATCGGCAGGGTCTAATCGATGAGCAGTTCTTC. This gives the protein CASNRQGLIDEQFF.

This chain joins TRBV11-3 and TRBJ2-3, with TRBD1 identical over 8 bases. The CDR3 has 15 amino acids. V was pared by 5 bases and J by 0 bases, with 4 bases of the junction left unmatched. Germline lookup yields CDR1 SGHNT and CDR2 YENEEA. The CDR3 sequence is CASSPGQGSTDTQYF. CDR3 DNA sequence: TGTGCCAGCAGCCCCGGACAGGGCAGCACAGATACGCAGTATTTT.

V is TRBV12-3 or TRBV12-4 and J is TRBJ2-7; possibly TRBD1 for D (5 bases). This CDR3 region has 11 residues. With 6 bases removed from V and 6 bases from J, the gap between germline ends came to 9 bases. CDR3 sequence: CASRHRGEQYF. In DNA, the CDR3 is TGTGCCAGCAGGCATAGGGGCGAGCAGTACTTC.

This clone was found a few times. The CDR3 region is CASSLTRGLSDEQYF. The CDR3 DNA reads as TGTGCCAGCAGCTTAACCAGGGGGCTCTCTGACGAGCAGTACTTC. The V gene is TRBV7-2, the J gene TRBJ2-7, with 8 nucleotides matching TRBD1. The CDR3 loop spans 15 amino acids. Trimming cost V 2 bases and J 5 bases; bases outside gene matches: 8. Germline CDR1 reads SGHTA; CDR2 reads FQGNSA.

This clone appeared a few times. V and J are TRBV6-5 and TRBJ2-5; 11 nucleotides line up with TRBD2. The germline V gene has CDR1 MNHEY and CDR2 SVGAGI. The ends lost 8 bases at V and 4 bases at J; junction bases unmatched: 6. The CDR3 spans 14 residues. CDR3 sequence: CASGGGLAGETQYF. The CDR3 DNA is TGTGCCAGCGGGGGTGGACTAGCGGGAGAGACCCAGTACTTC.

The gene calls are TRBV5-8 and TRBJ2-1, with 10 bases fitting TRBD2. The germline CDR1 and CDR2 sequences are SGHTS and YDEGEE. The CDR3 covers 15 residues. V lost 4 bases to trimming and J lost 7 bases; unmatched junction nucleotides: 8. The CDR3 DNA is TGTGCCAGCAGCGTGGGACTAGCGTTTGGTAATGAGCAGTTCTTC. This sequence encodes CASSVGLAFGNEQFF.

CDR3 sequence reads: CASVKGINQPQHF. The DNA for the CDR3 is TGTGCCAGCGTGAAGGGGATAAATCAGCCCCAGCATTTT. The chain recombines TRBV6-6 with TRBJ1-5, with a possible D match to TRBD1 (5 bases). Trimming left V 8 bases short and J 4 bases short, with 12 bases between. This CDR3 contains 13 residues. Germline V lookup: CDR1 MNHNY, CDR2 SVGAGI (reference sequence).

The V gene is TRBV7-9, the J gene TRBJ2-7; 10 nucleotides align to TRBD2. Germline loops: CDR1 SEHNR, CDR2 FQNEAQ (reference sequence). CDR3 length equals 15 residues. V gave up 4 bases and J gave up 3 bases; unmatched junction bases: 6. The CDR3 DNA reads TGTGCCAGCAGCTCGAAACTAGCGGGGAACTACGAGCAGTACTTC. Protein product: CASSSKLAGNYEQYF.

The chain recombines TRBV9 with TRBJ2-2; D possibly corresponds to TRBD1 (5 bases). CDR3 length: 14 amino acids. V shed 3 bases and J shed 1 base, with 7 bases lying between them. Germline CDR1 reads SGDLS; CDR2 reads YYNGEE. CDR3 residues: CASSGDRNTGELFF. DNA of the CDR3: TGTGCCAGCAGCGGAGACAGGAACACCGGGGAGCTGTTTTTT.